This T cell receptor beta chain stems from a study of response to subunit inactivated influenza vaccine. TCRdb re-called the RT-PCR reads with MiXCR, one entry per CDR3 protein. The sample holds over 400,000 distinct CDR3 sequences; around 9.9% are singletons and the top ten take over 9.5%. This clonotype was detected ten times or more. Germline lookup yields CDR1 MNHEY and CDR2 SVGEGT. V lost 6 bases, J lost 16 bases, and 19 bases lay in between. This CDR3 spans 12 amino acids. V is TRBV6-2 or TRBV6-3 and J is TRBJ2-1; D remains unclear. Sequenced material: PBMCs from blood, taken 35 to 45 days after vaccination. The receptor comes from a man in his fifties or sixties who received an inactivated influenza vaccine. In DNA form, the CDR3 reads TGTGCCAGCAGCTCCCTACTCTCGGATCCCTTCTTC. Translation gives CASSSLLSDPFF.